One and the same sample provided the 20 T cell receptor beta chains below, sequenced in a study of identical twins (dated by TCRdb to the mid-2010s). Library creation used 5' RACE. The sequencer listed for this sample is Illumina HiSeq 2000. TCRdb reran the public reads through fastp at Q25 and MiXCR, keeping productive beta chains. Rows with a matching CDR3 protein are joined into one entry that keeps the most common DNA and genes. Within this sample are some 190,000 distinct CDR3 sequences, with about 16% of them counted one time only. The top ten constitute 40% of the sample. The same sample was also used in a study of T cells expressing NK-cell markers.

Sequenced: CD8+ T cells sorted from blood. The receptor source for this set is a woman aged 18-29 years in good health.

Only a few counts were recorded for this clonotype. CDR3 residues: CASSQPGQGSHEQYF. The CDR3 DNA follows: TGTGCCAGCAGCCAACCGGGACAGGGGTCCCACGAGCAGTACTTC. The chain uses TRBV5-6 and TRBJ2-7, with 10 bases fitting TRBD1. Germline V gene data show CDR1 as SGHDT and CDR2 as YYEEEE. The length of the CDR3 is 15 residues. V was pared by 4 bases and J by 5 bases, with 9 bases of the junction left unmatched.

In its sample, this clonotype was seen many times. V is TRBV27 and J is TRBJ1-2, with D perhaps TRBD1 (5 bases). This CDR3 comprises 13 residues. The V and J ends lost 6 bases and 4 bases respectively, with 12 bases between them. From germline, CDR1 is MNHEY and CDR2 SMNVEV (reference sequence). The CDR3 sequence: CASSPGTVYGYTF. The CDR3 DNA is TGTGCCAGCAGCCCCGGGACGGTCTATGGCTACACCTTC.

This clonotype was counted ten times or more. The chain joins TRBV7-2 to TRBJ2-1; D unclear. The CDR3 runs 15 residues. V was shortened by 4 bases and J by 0 bases, with 10 bases between the two germline ends. Germline V gene lookup returns CDR1 SGHTA and CDR2 FQGNSA. The CDR3 coding sequence is TGTGCCAGCAGCTCCCTCGCGAGCTCCTACAATGAGCAGTTCTTC. Amino acids: CASSSLASSYNEQFF.

The CDR3, as DNA: TGTGCCAGCAGCTCGCCCGGGGAGGGAAATGAAAAACTGTTTTTT. Amino acids: CASSSPGEGNEKLFF. The chain links TRBV7-9 to TRBJ1-4; D is unclear. V lost 4 bases to trimming and J lost 5 bases, with 14 bases between them. Germline lookup yields CDR1 SEHNR and CDR2 FQNEAQ (reference sequence). This CDR3 is built from 15 residues.

The J gene is TRBJ1-3, the V gene TRBV6-1, with a possible D match to TRBD1 (5 bases). Germline V gives CDR1 MNHNS, CDR2 SASEGT. With 6 bases removed from V and 4 bases from J, the gap between germline ends came to 13 bases. The CDR3 consists of 14 residues. The CDR3 loop is CASSPSAGGNTIYF. CDR3 coding DNA: TGTGCCAGCAGCCCCTCGGCAGGGGGAAACACCATATATTTT.

The V and J genes are TRBV6-2 or TRBV6-3 and TRBJ2-7, with D tentatively TRBD2 (6 bases). Germline V gives CDR1 MNHEY, CDR2 SVGEGT. The CDR3 contains 14 residues. The ends were cut back, 6 bases at V and 4 bases at J, with 16 bases in the middle. CDR3 nucleotides: TGTGCCAGCAGGAGACAAAGGACTATTTACGAGCAGTACTTC. Its translation: CASRRQRTIYEQYF.

This clonotype was picked up a small number of times. This chain connects TRBV20-1 to TRBJ2-7, with D perhaps matching TRBD2 (6 bases). The CDR3 loop spans 13 amino acids. V gave up 3 bases and J gave up 4 bases, with 13 bases separating them. Germline V gives CDR1 DFQATT, CDR2 SNEGSKA (reference sequence). The CDR3 DNA reads as TGCAGTGCTAGTTTAACTAGCACGTACGAGCAGTACTTC. It specifies CSASLTSTYEQYF.

This clonotype was observed a handful of times. V is TRBV2 and J is TRBJ2-5; D perhaps matches TRBD2 (6 bases). V shed 9 bases and J shed 4 bases, with 15 bases lying between them. Germline V gene sequence: CDR1 SNHLY, CDR2 FYNNEI. The CDR3 consists of 13 residues. The CDR3 nucleotides read TGTGCCAGGAACTCGGGACTTCGAGAGACCCAGTACTTC. Translation: CARNSGLRETQYF.

This clonotype appeared a few times. This sequence joins TRBV27 and TRBJ1-5; 7 bases line up with TRBD1. V lost 5 bases and J lost 3; bases outside the gene matches: 4. Per the germline V gene, CDR1 is MNHEY and CDR2 is SMNVEV (reference sequence). This CDR3 spans 14 amino acids. The CDR3 DNA follows: TGTGCCAGCAGTCTAAGGGGGCTCAATCAGCCCCAGCATTTT. This gives the protein CASSLRGLNQPQHF.

This clonotype was seen only a few times. The junction differs from germline at one of its ends, possibly a read error. The rearrangement links TRBV5-1 to TRBJ2-5; no clear D gene. CDR3 length: 11 residues. Germline V lookup: CDR1 SGHRS, CDR2 YFSETQ. The CDR3: CASQAEETQYF. The CDR3 DNA sequence: TGTGCCAGCCAGGCGGAAGAGACCCAGTACTTC.

This clonotype showed up just a few times. The CDR3 protein is CASSYSTSGGYNEQFF. DNA of the CDR3: TGTGCCAGCAGTTACTCGACTAGCGGGGGGTACAATGAGCAGTTCTTC. V is TRBV6-5 and J is TRBJ2-1, with 13 bases lining up with TRBD2. CDR1 is MNHEY, CDR2 SVGAGI, per germline. The V gene end was trimmed by 0 bases and the J gene end by 4 bases; junction bases not matched to a gene: 0. This CDR3 region has 16 residues.

In this sample, this clonotype turned up many times. V usage is TRBV5-1 and J usage is TRBJ2-5, with 8 bases fitting TRBD2. V was pared by 4 bases and J by 4 bases, with 3 bases of the junction left unmatched. This CDR3 is 13 amino acids long. CDR1 is SGHRS, CDR2 YFSETQ, per germline. The CDR3 reads CASSSGGRETQYF. DNA of the CDR3: TGCGCCAGCAGCAGCGGGGGTAGAGAGACCCAGTACTTC.

This clonotype was found many times. The gene calls are TRBV5-4 and TRBJ2-3; 9 bases agree with TRBD2. The CDR3 is 13 residues long. The trim removed 3 bases at V and 13 bases at J, leaving 9 bases unmatched. Looked up from germline, CDR1 is SGHNT and CDR2 is YYREEE (reference sequence). The CDR3 is CASSSYLAGREYF. The CDR3 DNA sequence: TGTGCCAGCAGCTCGTACCTAGCGGGAAGGGAGTATTTT.

This clonotype was recorded a few times. This sequence joins TRBV5-1 and TRBJ2-1; possibly TRBD2 for D (7 bases). V was cut by 1 base and J by 9 bases, with 17 bases left in between. This CDR3 region has 15 residues. Germline loops: CDR1 SGHRS, CDR2 YFSETQ. Written as DNA, the CDR3 is TGCGCCAGCAGCTTGACGGGGGGCTCCAGTAGTGAGCAGTTCTTC. This encodes CASSLTGGSSSEQFF.

The DNA of the CDR3 is TGCGCCAGCAGCTGGGACATTTTGGGGGCAGATACGCAGTATTTT. It specifies CASSWDILGADTQYF. This chain uses TRBV5-1 with TRBJ2-3; tentatively, D is TRBD1 (6 bases). The CDR3 contains 15 residues. V was trimmed by 3 bases and J by 4 bases, leaving 15 bases between them. Germline CDR1 is SGHRS and CDR2 is YFSETQ. Drawing the rest from reference TRBV5-1 and TRBJ2-3, the complete variable domain is KAGVTQTPRYLIKTRGQQVTLSCSPISGHRSVSWYQQTPGQGLQFLFEYFSETQRNKGNFPGRFSGRQFSNSRSEMNVSTLELGDSALYLCASSWDILGADTQYFGPGTRLTVL.

The V call is TRBV16, the J call TRBJ2-1; 11 positions agree with TRBD1. V trimming: 3 bases; J trimming: 9 bases; junction bases outside the gene matches: 7. CDR3 length equals 15 residues. Germline assignment: CDR1 KGHSY and CDR2 FQNENV. The CDR3 loop is CASSHRDRGSGEQFF. CDR3 DNA sequence: TGTGCCAGCAGCCACCGGGACAGGGGGTCAGGTGAGCAGTTCTTC.

The V call is TRBV4-2, the J call TRBJ2-1; 10 nucleotides align to TRBD2. The V gene end was trimmed by 4 bases and the J gene end by 5 bases; junction bases not matched to a gene: 8. The CDR3 extends over 16 amino acids. Germline V CDR1 and CDR2: LGHNA, YNFKEQ. CDR3 in DNA: TGTGCCAGCAGCCCTCCGGGACTAGCGTCGGACAATGAGCAGTTCTTC. Its translation is CASSPPGLASDNEQFF.

This clonotype showed up just a few times. The chain joins TRBV4-1 to TRBJ2-1; 8 nucleotides agree with TRBD1. Germline loops: CDR1 MGHRA, CDR2 YSYEKL. The V and J ends lost 0 bases and 4 bases, in that order; junction bases with no gene match: 5. The CDR3 has 16 residues. DNA for the CDR3: TGCGCCAGCAGCCAAGATGCGAGACAGGGGTACAATGAGCAGTTCTTC. It specifies CASSQDARQGYNEQFF.

This clonotype has only a few counts. The gene calls are TRBV3-1 and TRBJ2-7, with a tentative D call TRBD2 (6 bases). Germline CDR1 LGHDT, CDR2 YNNKEL (reference sequence). Trimming left V 2 bases short and J 5 bases short, with 13 bases between. The CDR3 loop spans 14 amino acids. The CDR3 DNA sequence: TGTGCCAGCAGCCAACGACTAGGTTGGAACGAGCAGTACTTC. Protein sequence: CASSQRLGWNEQYF.

The J gene is TRBJ2-7, the V gene TRBV29-1; 11 bases match TRBD2. The CDR3 consists of 18 residues. Germline V lookup: CDR1 SQVTM, CDR2 ANQGSEA. The V segment lost 5 bases and the J segment 3 bases; nucleotides outside the gene matches: 18. The CDR3 DNA sequence: TGCAGCGTTAGGGGATTCAACCAGGGGACTAGCGGAATCTACGAGCAGTACTTC. Protein product: CSVRGFNQGTSGIYEQYF.